What follows is one TCR beta chain and its context. What it binds is unknown. There are 14 residues in the CDR3. Germline CDR1 LNHDA, CDR2 SQIVND (reference sequence). With V trimmed by 4 bases and J by 10 bases, 7 bases remained unmatched. The sample belongs to a study of CD8 T cells in Susac syndrome. Study-wide results and limits: By the study's own acknowledgment, its TCR sequencing and HLA analysis included relatively few individuals.

When the RNA was reverse transcribed, random hexamers were used with an input of about 0.5 to 1 ug. The authors amplified TCR beta CDR3 across 54 Vbeta and 13 Jbeta using immunoSEQ multiplex PCR. One entry per CDR3 protein, called by TCRdb with MiXCR from the immunoSEQ multiplex PCR reads. This table holds 150,000 to 200,000 distinct CDR3 sequences, roughly nine tenths found once. This TCR derives from a human donor in good health. Sequencing was done on a sample of CD4+ T cells from PBMCs. The chain is built from TRBV19 and TRBJ1-6; the match to TRBD1 covers 7 bases. The CDR3 bases are TGTGCCAGTAGTAGGGGACAGCCAGGATCACCCCTCCACTTT. It codes for CASSRGQPGSPLHF.